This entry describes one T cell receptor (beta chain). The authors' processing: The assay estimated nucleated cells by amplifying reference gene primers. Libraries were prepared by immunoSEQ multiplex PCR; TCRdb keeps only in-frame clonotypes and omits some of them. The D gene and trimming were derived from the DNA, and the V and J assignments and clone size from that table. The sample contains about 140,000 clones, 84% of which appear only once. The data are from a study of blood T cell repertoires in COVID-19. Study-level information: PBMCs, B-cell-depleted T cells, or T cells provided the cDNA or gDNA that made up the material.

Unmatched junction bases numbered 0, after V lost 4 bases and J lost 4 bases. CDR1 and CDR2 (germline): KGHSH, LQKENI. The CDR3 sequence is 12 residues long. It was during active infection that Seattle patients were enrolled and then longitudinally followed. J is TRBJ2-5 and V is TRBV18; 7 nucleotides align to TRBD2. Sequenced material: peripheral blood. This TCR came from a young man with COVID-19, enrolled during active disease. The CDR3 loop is CASSRGGETQYF. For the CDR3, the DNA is TGTGCCAGCTCACGGGGGGGAGAGACCCAGTACTTC. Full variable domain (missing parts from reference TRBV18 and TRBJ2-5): NAGVMQNPRHLVRRRGQEARLRCSPMKGHSHVYWYRQLPEEGLKFMVYLQKENIIDESGMPKERFSAEFPKEGPSILRIQQVVRGDSAAYFCASSRGGETQYFGPGTRLLVL.